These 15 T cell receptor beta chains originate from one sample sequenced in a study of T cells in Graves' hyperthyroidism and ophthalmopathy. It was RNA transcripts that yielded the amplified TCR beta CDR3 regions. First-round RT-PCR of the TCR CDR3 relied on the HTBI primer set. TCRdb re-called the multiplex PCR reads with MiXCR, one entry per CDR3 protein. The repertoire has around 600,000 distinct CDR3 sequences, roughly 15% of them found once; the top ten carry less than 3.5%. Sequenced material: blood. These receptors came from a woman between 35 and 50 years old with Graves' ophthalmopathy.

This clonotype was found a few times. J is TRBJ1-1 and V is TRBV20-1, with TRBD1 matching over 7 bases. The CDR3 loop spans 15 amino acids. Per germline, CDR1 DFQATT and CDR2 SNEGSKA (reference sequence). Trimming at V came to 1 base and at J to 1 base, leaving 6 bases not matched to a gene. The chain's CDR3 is CSARGLGQTNTEAFF. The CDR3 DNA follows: TGCAGTGCTAGAGGATTGGGACAGACGAACACTGAAGCTTTCTTT.

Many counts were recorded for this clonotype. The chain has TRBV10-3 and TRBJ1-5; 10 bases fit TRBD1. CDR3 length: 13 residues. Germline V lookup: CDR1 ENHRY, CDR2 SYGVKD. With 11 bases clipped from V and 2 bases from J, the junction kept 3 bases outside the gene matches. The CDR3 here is CAAGQGGNQPQHF. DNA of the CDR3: TGTGCCGCCGGACAGGGGGGCAATCAGCCCCAGCATTTT.

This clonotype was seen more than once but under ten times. The CDR3 reads CASSEALVSTDTQYF. CDR3 sequence (DNA): TGTGCCAGCAGTGAAGCGTTGGTAAGCACAGATACGCAGTATTTT. This sequence joins TRBV2 and TRBJ2-3; D unresolved. The V gene's germline CDR1 is SNHLY and CDR2 FYNNEI. Trimming stripped 0 bases from V and 0 bases from J, with 7 bases between. This CDR3 comprises 15 residues.

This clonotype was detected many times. The CDR3 DNA reads TGTGCCAGCAGACCCGGGGGCTCCTACAATGAGCAGTTCTTC. Amino acids: CASRPGGSYNEQFF. The chain combines TRBV28 with TRBJ2-1; possibly TRBD2 for D (6 bases). The V end lost 6 bases, the J end lost 0 bases, and 9 bases lay between the germline ends. Germline CDR1 is MDHEN and CDR2 is SYDVKM. The CDR3 sequence is 14 residues long.

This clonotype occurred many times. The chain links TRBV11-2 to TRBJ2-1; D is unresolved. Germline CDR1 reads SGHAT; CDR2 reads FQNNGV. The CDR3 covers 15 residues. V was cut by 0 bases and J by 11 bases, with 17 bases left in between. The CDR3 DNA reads TGTGCCAGCAGCTTAGACAGGAGTGGAGTTGGGAAGCAGTTCTTC. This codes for CASSLDRSGVGKQFF.

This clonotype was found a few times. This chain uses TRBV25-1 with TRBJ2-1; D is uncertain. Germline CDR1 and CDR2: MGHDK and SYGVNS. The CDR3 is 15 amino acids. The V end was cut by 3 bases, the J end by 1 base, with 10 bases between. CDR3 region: CASSDGARSYNEQFF. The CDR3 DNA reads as TGTGCCAGCAGTGACGGCGCTAGGTCCTACAATGAGCAGTTCTTC.

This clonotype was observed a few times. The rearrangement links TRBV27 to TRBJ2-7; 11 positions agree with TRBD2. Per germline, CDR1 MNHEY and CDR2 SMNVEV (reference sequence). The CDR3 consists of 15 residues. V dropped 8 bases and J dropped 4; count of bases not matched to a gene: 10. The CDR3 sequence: CASGVAGGPRYEQYF. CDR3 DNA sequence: TGTGCCAGCGGAGTAGCGGGAGGGCCTCGGTACGAGCAGTACTTC.

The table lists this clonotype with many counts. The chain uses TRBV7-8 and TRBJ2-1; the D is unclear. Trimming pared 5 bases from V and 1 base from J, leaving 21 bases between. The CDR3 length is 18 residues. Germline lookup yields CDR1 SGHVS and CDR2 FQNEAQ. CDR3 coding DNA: TGTGCCAGCAGCCCCGAAAGGACCCGTGGGTTGTCCTACAATGAGCAGTTCTTC. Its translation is CASSPERTRGLSYNEQFF.

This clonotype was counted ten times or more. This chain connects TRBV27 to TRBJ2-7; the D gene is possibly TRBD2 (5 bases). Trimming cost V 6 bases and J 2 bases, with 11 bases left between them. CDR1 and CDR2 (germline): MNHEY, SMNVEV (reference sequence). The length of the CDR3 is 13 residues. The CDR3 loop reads CASSRRETYEQYF. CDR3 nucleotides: TGTGCCAGCAGCAGACGGGAAACCTACGAGCAGTACTTC.

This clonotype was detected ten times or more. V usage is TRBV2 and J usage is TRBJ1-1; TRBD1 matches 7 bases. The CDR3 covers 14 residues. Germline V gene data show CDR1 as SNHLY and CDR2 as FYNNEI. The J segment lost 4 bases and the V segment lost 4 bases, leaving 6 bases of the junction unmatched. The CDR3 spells CASSVRTGSTEAFF. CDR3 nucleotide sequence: TGTGCCAGCAGTGTCCGGACAGGATCCACTGAAGCTTTCTTT.

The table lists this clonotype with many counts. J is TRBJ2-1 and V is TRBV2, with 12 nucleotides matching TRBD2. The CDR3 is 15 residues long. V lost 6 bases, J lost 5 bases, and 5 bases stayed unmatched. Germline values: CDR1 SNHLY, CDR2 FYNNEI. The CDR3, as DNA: TGTGCCAGCAGCAGGACTAGCGGGACTCACAATGAGCAGTTCTTC. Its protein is CASSRTSGTHNEQFF.

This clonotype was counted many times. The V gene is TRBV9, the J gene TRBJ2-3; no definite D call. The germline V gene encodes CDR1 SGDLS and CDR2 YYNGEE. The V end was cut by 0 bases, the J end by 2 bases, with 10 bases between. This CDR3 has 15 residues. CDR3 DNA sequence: TGTGCCAGCAGCGTAGGAGTGGTCCACACAGATACGCAGTATTTT. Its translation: CASSVGVVHTDTQYF.

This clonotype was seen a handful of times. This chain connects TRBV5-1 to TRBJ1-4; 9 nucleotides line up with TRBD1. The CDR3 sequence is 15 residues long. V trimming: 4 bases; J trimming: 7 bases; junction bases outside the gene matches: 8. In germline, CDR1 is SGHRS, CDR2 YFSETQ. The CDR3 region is CASSPRTGESEKLFF. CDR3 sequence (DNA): TGCGCCAGCAGCCCCCGGACAGGGGAGAGTGAAAAACTGTTTTTT.

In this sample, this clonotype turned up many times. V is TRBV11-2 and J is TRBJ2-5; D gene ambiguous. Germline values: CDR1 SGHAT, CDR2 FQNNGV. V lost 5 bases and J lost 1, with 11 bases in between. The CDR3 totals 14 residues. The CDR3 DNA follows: TGTGCCAGCAGCCCAATCAGCCGCCAAGAGACCCAGTACTTC. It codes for CASSPISRQETQYF.

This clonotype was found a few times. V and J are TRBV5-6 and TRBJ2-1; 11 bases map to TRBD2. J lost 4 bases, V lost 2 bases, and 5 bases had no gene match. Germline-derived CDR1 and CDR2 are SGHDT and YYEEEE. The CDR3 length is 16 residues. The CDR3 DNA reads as TGTGCCAGCAGCTTTTTAGCGGGGGGGGATTACAATGAGCAGTTCTTC. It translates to CASSFLAGGDYNEQFF. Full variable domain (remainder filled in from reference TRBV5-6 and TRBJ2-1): DAGVTQSPTHLIKTRGQQVTLRCSPKSGHDTVSWYQQALGQGPQFIFQYYEEEERQRGNFPDRFSGHQFPNYSSELNVNALLLGDSALYLCASSFLAGGDYNEQFFGPGTRLTVL.